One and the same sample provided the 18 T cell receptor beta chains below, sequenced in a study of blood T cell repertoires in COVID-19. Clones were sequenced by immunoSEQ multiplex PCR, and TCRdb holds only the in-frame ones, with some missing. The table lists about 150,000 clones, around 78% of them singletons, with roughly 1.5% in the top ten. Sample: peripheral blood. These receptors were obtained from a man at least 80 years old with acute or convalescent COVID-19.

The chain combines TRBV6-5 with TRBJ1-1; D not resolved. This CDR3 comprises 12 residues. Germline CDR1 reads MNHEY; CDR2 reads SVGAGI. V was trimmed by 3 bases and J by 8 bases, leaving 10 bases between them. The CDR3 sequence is CASSYPPGEAFF. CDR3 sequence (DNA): TGTGCCAGCAGTTATCCCCCAGGAGAAGCTTTCTTT.

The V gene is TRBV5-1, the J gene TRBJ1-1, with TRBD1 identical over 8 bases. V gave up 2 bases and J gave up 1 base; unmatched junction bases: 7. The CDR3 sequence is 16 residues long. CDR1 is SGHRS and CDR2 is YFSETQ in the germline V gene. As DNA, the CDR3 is TGCGCCAGCAGCTTCCGTCCCGGGACAGGGAACACTGAAGCTTTCTTT. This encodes CASSFRPGTGNTEAFF.

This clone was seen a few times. As DNA, the CDR3 is TGTGCCAGCAGCCCGACCGGGACAGGATCTGAAGCTTTCTTT. This encodes CASSPTGTGSEAFF. The chain combines TRBV9 with TRBJ1-1; 8 bases map to TRBD1. V trimming: 4 bases; J trimming: 6 bases; junction bases outside the gene matches: 8. Germline V gene data show CDR1 as SGDLS and CDR2 as YYNGEE. This CDR3 has 14 residues.

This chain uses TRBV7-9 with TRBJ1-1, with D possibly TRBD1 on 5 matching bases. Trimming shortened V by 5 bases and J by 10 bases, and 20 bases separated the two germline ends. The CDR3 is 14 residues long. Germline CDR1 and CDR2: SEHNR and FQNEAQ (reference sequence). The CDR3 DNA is TGTGCCAGCAGCAGCCAGGGCCCGCTTTTTCGAGCTTTCTTT. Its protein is CASSSQGPLFRAFF.

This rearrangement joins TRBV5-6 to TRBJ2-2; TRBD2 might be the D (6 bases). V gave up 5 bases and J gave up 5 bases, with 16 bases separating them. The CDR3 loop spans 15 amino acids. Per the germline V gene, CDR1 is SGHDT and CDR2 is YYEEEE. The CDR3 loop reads CASRPGLGSTGELFF. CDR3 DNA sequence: TGTGCCAGCAGGCCGGGACTGGGGTCAACCGGGGAGCTGTTTTTT.

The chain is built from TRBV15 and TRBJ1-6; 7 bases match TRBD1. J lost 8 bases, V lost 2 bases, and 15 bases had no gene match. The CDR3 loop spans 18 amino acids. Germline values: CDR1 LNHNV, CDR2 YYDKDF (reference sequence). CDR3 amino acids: CATSRTKAPTGRDSPLHF. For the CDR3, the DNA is TGTGCCACCAGCAGAACTAAGGCACCGACAGGGAGAGATTCACCCCTCCACTTT.

In DNA form, the CDR3 reads TGCGCCAGCAGTCAATCCCTCCGCGGACTAGCCGATGAGCAGTTCTTC. Residues: CASSQSLRGLADEQFF. The chain carries TRBV23-1 and TRBJ2-1, with 8 bases matching TRBD2. TRBV23-1 is designated an ORF whose function remains uncertain. Losses at the gene ends were 0 bases for V and 8 bases for J; bases not matched to a gene: 9. CDR3 length: 16 residues.

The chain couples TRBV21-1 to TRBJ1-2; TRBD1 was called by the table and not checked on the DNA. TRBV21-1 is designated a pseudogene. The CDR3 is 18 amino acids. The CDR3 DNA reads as TGTGCCAGCAGCAAACGGGTCGGACAGGGACCTTTAGTCTATGGCTACACCTTC. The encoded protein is CASSKRVGQGPLVYGYTF.

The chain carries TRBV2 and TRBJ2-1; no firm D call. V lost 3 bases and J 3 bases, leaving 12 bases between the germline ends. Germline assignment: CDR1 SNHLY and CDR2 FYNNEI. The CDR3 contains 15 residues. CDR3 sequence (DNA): TGTGCCAGCAGTGACTCATCTACCGTCTACAATGAGCAGTTCTTC. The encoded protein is CASSDSSTVYNEQFF.

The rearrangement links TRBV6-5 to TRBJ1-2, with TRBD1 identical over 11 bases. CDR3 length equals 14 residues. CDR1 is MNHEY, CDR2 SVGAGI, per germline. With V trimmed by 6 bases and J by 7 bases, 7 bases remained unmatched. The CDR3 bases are TGTGCCAGCAGGGAGGGACAGGGGGGTGGTGGCTACACCTTC. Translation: CASREGQGGGGYTF.

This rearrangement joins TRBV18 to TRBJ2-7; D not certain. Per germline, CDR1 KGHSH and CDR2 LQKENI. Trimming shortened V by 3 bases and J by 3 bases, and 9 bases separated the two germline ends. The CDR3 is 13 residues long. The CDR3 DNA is TGTGCCAGCTCACCCGGAGACCGCTACGAGCAGTACGTC. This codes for CASSPGDRYEQYV.

The CDR3 reads CASSLGGRQSNQPQHF. CDR3 bases: TGTGCCAGCAGCTTAGGGGGCCGGCAGAGTAATCAGCCCCAGCATTTT. The rearrangement links TRBV7-8 to TRBJ1-5, with D perhaps matching TRBD1 (5 bases). Germline V gene lookup returns CDR1 SGHVS and CDR2 FQNEAQ. The CDR3 runs 16 residues. V lost 1 base, J lost 4 bases, and 14 bases lay in between.

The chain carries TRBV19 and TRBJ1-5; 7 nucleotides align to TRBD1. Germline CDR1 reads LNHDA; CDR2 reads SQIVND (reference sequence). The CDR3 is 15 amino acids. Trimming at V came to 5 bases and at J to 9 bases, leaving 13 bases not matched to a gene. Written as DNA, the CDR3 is TGTGCCAGTAGTTACGGGGACAGACTTCTTGGGCCCCAGCATTTT. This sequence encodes CASSYGDRLLGPQHF. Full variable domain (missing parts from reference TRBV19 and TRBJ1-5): DGGITQSPKYLFRKEGQNVTLSCEQNLNHDAMYWYRQDPGQGLRLIYYSQIVNDFQKGDIAEGYSVSREKKESFPLTVTSAQKNPTAFYLCASSYGDRLLGPQHFGDGTRLSIL.

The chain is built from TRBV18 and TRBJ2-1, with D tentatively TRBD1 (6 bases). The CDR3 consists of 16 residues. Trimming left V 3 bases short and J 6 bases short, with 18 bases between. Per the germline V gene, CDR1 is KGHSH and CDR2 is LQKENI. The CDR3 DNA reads TGTGCCAGCTCACCGTGGGGCACAGGGAGAGGCAATGAGCAGTTCTTC. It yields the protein CASSPWGTGRGNEQFF.

For the CDR3, the DNA is TGTGCCAGCAGCGTAGGGGCCTCCGGTGTGAATGAGCAGTTCTTC. It yields the protein CASSVGASGVNEQFF. The V and J genes are TRBV9 and TRBJ2-1; D remains ambiguous. CDR3 length equals 15 residues. Trimming took 0 bases from V and 7 from J, leaving 14 bases between them. The germline V gene has CDR1 SGDLS and CDR2 YYNGEE.

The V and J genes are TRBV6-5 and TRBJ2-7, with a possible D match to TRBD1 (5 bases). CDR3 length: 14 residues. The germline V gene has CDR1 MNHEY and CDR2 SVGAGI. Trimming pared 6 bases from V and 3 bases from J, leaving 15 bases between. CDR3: CASSDSDTYYEQYF. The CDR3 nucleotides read TGTGCCAGCAGCGACTCGGACACCTACTACGAGCAGTACTTC.

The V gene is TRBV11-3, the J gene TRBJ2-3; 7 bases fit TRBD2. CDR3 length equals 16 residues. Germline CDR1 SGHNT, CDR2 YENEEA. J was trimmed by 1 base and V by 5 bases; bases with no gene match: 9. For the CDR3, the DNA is TGTGCCAGCAGCCCGTGGGAGGGGCGAGGCACAGATACGCAGTATTTT. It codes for CASSPWEGRGTDTQYF.

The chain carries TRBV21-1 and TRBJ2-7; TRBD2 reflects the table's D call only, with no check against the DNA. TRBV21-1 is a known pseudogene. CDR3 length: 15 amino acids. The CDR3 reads CASSKVGGSNYEQYV. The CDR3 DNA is TGTGCCAGCAGCAAAGTTGGCGGCAGCAACTACGAGCAGTACGTC.